The entry that follows covers one T cell receptor beta chain sequence. Antigen: not known. The sample originates from a study of T cell responses to AZD1222 COVID-19 vaccine. The protocol was immunoSEQ multiplex PCR, while the TCRdb copy is restricted to in-frame clones and leaves out a portion. The sample lists some 200,000 clones, approximately 91% occurring once. The study, taken as a whole, reports: Females outnumbered males among donors, who were mostly white British; clonal diversity was possibly underestimated. Baseline seropositivity occurred in only a handful of AZD1222 recipients.

Trimming stripped 1 base from V and 8 bases from J, with 17 bases between. This CDR3 contains 15 residues. Looked up from germline, CDR1 is SGHTA and CDR2 is FQGNSA. The source of this sequence is an adult in good health. V and J are TRBV7-2 and TRBJ1-2; possible D gene TRBD1, 5 bases. The sequencing here drew on peripheral blood, taken on day 0 of AZD1222 vaccination. The CDR3 here is CASSLDGQNNWGYTF. The CDR3 region has the DNA TGTGCCAGCAGCTTAGACGGACAAAATAATTGGGGCTACACCTTC.